This section outlines one T cell receptor (beta chain) sequence together with its context. Additional DNA sequences in this sample encode the identical CDR3. These data are taken from a study of control samples from healthy donors and cancer patients. Germline V gene data show CDR1 as MNHEY and CDR2 as SVGAGI. This CDR3 is 15 amino acids long. The ends were cut back, 0 bases at V and 0 bases at J, with 8 bases in the middle. Clones were sequenced by immunoSEQ multiplex PCR, and TCRdb holds only the in-frame ones, with some missing. The table records a few hundred thousand clones, 80% to 95% of them present only once.

Material for sequencing was PBMCs. This receptor was identified in a man in his forties or fifties with head and neck cancer. The rearrangement links TRBV6-5 to TRBJ1-2, with D perhaps TRBD1 (6 bases). The CDR3 sequence: CASSYSGGANYGYTF. The CDR3 DNA sequence: TGTGCCAGCAGTTACTCGGGGGGCGCTAACTATGGCTACACCTTC.